One and the same sample provided the 8 T cell receptor beta chains below, sequenced in a study of CD8+ T cells in alopecia areata. Extraction and reverse transcription of RNA yielded cDNA as the sequencing template. Clones were read by immunoSEQ multiplex PCR, and TCRdb kept only the in-frame ones, dropping some. The table shows 100,000 to 120,000 clones, with about 50% occurring only once. Specimen: NKG2D-low CD8+ T cells sorted from blood. These TCRs come from a human donor with alopecia areata.

The chain uses TRBV29-1 and TRBJ2-1, with D maybe TRBD1 (6 bases). Germline loops: CDR1 SQVTM, CDR2 ANQGSEA. The CDR3 consists of 13 residues. V lost 4 bases to trimming and J lost 9 bases, with 16 bases between them. The CDR3 DNA follows: TGCAGCGTTGCAATGGGGGCTTCTGGTGAGCAGTTCTTC. This gives the protein CSVAMGASGEQFF.

The chain is built from TRBV7-9 and TRBJ2-1, with a weak D call TRBD2 (5 bases). CDR1 is SEHNR and CDR2 is FQNEAQ in the germline V gene (reference sequence). Trimming removed 8 bases from V and 8 bases from J, with 16 bases in between. This CDR3 region has 13 residues. The CDR3 region is CASSRSGSDEQFF. The CDR3 region has the DNA TGTGCCAGCTCTCGATCGGGATCCGATGAGCAGTTCTTC.

The rearrangement joins TRBV13 to TRBJ2-3; D may match TRBD1 or TRBD2 (5 bases each). The V end was cut by 4 bases, the J end by 4 bases, with 18 bases between. The CDR3 length is 16 residues. The germline V gene encodes CDR1 PRHDT and CDR2 FYEKMQ (reference sequence). The CDR3 protein is CASSSGTFYPPDTQYF. CDR3 DNA: TGTGCCAGCAGCTCTGGGACCTTCTATCCCCCAGATACGCAGTATTTT.

The CDR3 reads CASRRVDEQYF. Here the CDR3 DNA reads TGTGCCAGCAGGAGGGTCGACGAGCAGTACTTC. This rearrangement joins TRBV28 to TRBJ2-7, with D perhaps TRBD2 (5 bases). V was shortened by 6 bases and J by 5 bases, with 8 bases between the two germline ends. The CDR3 sequence is 11 residues long. CDR1 is MDHEN and CDR2 is SYDVKM in the germline V gene.

This clone came up a few times. The chain joins TRBV9 to TRBJ2-7, with TRBD2 identical over 8 bases. This CDR3 spans 15 amino acids. Germline loops: CDR1 SGDLS, CDR2 YYNGEE. With 0 bases clipped from V and 4 bases from J, the junction kept 6 bases outside the gene matches. This CDR3 reads CASSVGPSGSYEQYF. As DNA, the CDR3 is TGTGCCAGCAGCGTAGGTCCGAGCGGGAGTTACGAGCAGTACTTC.

The chain uses TRBV6-5 and TRBJ2-1, with TRBD2 matching over 8 bases. The germline V gene encodes CDR1 MNHEY and CDR2 SVGAGI. With V trimmed by 7 bases and J by 7 bases, 3 bases remained unmatched. The CDR3 is 12 amino acids. The chain's CDR3 is CASISSGNEQFF. The CDR3 DNA follows: TGTGCCAGCATCTCTAGCGGGAATGAGCAGTTCTTC.

CDR3 amino acids: CASSLAGATSYEQYF. The CDR3 bases are TGTGCCAGCAGCTTAGCGGGGGCCACCTCCTACGAGCAGTACTTC. This chain links TRBV7-8 with TRBJ2-7, with TRBD1 as a possible D gene (6 bases). The V gene lost 0 bases and the J gene lost 0 bases, with 9 bases spanning the gap. Germline V lookup: CDR1 SGHVS, CDR2 FQNEAQ. This CDR3 has 15 amino acids.

This chain connects TRBV28 to TRBJ1-2; D call uncertain. Trimming shortened V by 4 bases and J by 8 bases, and 11 bases separated the two germline ends. This CDR3 has 12 amino acids. Per the germline V gene, CDR1 is MDHEN and CDR2 is SYDVKM. The CDR3 coding sequence is TGTGCCAGCAGTTATAGTCCGGTCGGCTACACCTTC. The encoded protein is CASSYSPVGYTF.